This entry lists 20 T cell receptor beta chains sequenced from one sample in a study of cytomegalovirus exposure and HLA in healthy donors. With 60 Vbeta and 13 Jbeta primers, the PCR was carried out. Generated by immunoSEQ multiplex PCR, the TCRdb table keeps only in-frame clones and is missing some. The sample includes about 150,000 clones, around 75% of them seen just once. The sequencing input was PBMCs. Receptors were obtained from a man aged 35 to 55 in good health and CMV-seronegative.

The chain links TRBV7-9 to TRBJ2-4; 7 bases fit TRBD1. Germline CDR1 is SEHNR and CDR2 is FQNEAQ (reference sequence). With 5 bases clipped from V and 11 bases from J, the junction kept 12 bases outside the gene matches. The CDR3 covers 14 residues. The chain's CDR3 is CASSLDRALSVQYF. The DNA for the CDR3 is TGTGCCAGCAGCCTTGACAGGGCGTTGTCAGTTCAGTACTTC.

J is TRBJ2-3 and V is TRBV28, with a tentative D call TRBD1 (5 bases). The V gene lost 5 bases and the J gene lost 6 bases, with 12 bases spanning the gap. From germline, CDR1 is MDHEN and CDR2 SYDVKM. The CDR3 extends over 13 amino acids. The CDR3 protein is CASSVLGVDTQYF. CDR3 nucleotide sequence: TGTGCCAGCAGTGTTTTAGGGGTGGATACGCAGTATTTT. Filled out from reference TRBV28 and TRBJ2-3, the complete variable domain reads DVKVTQSSRYLVKRTGEKVFLECVQDMDHENMFWYRQDPGLGLRLIYFSYDVKMKEKGDIPEGYSVSREKKERFSLILESASTNQTSMYLCASSVLGVDTQYFGPGTRLTVL.

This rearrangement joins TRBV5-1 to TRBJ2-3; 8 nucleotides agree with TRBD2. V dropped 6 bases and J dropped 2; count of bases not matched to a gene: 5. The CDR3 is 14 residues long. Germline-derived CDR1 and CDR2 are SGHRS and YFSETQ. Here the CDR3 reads CASTSAGVTDTQYF. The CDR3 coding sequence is TGCGCCAGCACATCAGCGGGGGTCACAGATACGCAGTATTTT.

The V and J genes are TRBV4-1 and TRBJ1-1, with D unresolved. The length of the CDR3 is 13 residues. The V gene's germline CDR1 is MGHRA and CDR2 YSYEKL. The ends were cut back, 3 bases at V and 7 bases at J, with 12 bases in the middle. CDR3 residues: CASSQALSYEAFF. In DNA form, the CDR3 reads TGCGCCAGCAGCCAGGCCCTTTCTTATGAAGCTTTCTTT.

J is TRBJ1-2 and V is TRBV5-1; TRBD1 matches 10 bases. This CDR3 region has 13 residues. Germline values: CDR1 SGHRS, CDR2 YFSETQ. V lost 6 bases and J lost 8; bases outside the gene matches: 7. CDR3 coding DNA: TGCGCCAGCAAGACCGGGACAGGGGACGGCTACACCTTC. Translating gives CASKTGTGDGYTF.

The CDR3 spells CASSDRGRGAAEQFF. As DNA, the CDR3 is TGTGCCAGCAGCGATCGGGGGAGGGGTGCAGCTGAGCAGTTCTTC. The chain carries TRBV6-6 and TRBJ2-1; the match to TRBD2 covers 7 bases. The V and J ends lost 6 bases and 9 bases, in that order; junction bases with no gene match: 14. CDR1 MNHNY and CDR2 SVGAGI come from the germline V gene (reference sequence). This CDR3 comprises 15 residues.

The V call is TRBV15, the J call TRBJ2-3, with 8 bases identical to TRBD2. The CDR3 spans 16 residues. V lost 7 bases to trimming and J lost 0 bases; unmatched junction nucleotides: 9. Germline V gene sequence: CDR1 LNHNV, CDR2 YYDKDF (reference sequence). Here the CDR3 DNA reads TGTGCCACCACCAAGAGGCTAGCGGGTAGCACAGATACGCAGTATTTT. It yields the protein CATTKRLAGSTDTQYF.

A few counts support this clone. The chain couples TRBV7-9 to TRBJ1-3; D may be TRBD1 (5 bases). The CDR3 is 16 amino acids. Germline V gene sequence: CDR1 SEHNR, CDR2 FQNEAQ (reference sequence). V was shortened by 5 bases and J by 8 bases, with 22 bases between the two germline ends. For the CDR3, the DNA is TGTGCCAGCAGCCCCATTGTAGGGCAGGGATTAGACACCATATATTTT. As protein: CASSPIVGQGLDTIYF.

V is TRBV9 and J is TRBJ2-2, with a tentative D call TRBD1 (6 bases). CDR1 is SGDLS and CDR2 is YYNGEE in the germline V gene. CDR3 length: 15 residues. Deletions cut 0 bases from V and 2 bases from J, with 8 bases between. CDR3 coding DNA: TGTGCCAGCAGCGTAGGGGGGCTCAACACCGGGGAGCTGTTTTTT. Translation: CASSVGGLNTGELFF.

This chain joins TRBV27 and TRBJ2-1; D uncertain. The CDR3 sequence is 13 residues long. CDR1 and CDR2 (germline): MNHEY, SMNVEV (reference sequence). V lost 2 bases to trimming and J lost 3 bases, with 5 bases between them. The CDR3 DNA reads TGTGCCAGCAGTTTAACTTACTACAATGAGCAGTTCTTC. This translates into CASSLTYYNEQFF.

CDR3 sequence reads: CASNAWGVTTDTQYF. The DNA for the CDR3 is TGTGCCAGCAACGCTTGGGGGGTAACGACAGATACGCAGTATTTT. V usage is TRBV7-2 and J usage is TRBJ2-3, with a weak D call TRBD2 (6 bases). This CDR3 comprises 15 residues. V lost 7 bases and J 3 bases, leaving 17 bases between the germline ends. Per germline, CDR1 SGHTA and CDR2 FQGNSA.

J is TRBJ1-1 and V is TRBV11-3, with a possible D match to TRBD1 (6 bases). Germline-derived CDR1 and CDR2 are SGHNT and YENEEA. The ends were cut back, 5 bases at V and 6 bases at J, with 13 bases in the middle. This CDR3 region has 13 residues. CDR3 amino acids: CASSQRGGPEAFF. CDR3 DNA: TGTGCCAGCAGCCAACGGGGGGGGCCTGAAGCTTTCTTT.

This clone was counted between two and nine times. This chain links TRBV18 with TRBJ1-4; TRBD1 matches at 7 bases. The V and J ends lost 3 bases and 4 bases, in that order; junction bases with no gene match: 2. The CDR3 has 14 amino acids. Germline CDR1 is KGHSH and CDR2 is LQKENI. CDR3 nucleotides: TGTGCCAGCTCACCGGACAGGTATAATGAAAAACTGTTTTTT. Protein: CASSPDRYNEKLFF.

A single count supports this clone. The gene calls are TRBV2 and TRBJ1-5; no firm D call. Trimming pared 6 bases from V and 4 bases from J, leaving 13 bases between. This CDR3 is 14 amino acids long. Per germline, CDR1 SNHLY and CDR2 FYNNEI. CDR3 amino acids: CASSPSGGNQPQHF. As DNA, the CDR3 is TGTGCCAGCAGCCCCTCGGGCGGGAATCAGCCCCAGCATTTT.

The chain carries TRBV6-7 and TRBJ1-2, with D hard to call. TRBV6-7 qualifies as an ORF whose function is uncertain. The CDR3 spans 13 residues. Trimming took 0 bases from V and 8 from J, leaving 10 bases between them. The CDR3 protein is CASSYSRRGGYTF. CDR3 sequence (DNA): TGTGCCAGCAGTTACTCGCGGCGTGGCGGCTACACCTTC.

The CDR3 DNA is TGCAGCGTTCAGAGCCCAGAGGATGAGCAGTTCTTC. Encoded protein: CSVQSPEDEQFF. The chain has TRBV29-1 and TRBJ2-1; no clear D gene. This CDR3 contains 12 residues. Germline V gene lookup returns CDR1 SQVTM and CDR2 ANQGSEA. V lost 5 bases, J lost 8 bases, and 13 bases lay in between.

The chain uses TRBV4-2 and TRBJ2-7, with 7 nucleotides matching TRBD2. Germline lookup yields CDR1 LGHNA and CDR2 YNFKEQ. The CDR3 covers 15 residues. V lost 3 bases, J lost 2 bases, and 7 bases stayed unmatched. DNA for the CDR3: TGTGCCAGCAGCCAGGGGAGGGACGAAGCCTACGAGCAGTACTTC. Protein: CASSQGRDEAYEQYF.

The CDR3 DNA reads TGTGCCAGCAGCTTAGTGGCGGGCGACGAGCAGTACTTC. It specifies CASSLVAGDEQYF. The chain uses TRBV7-9 and TRBJ2-7; the D gene is possibly TRBD2 (5 bases). Germline CDR1 is SEHNR and CDR2 is FQNEAQ (reference sequence). This CDR3 contains 13 residues. V gave up 1 base and J gave up 5 bases, with 9 bases separating them.

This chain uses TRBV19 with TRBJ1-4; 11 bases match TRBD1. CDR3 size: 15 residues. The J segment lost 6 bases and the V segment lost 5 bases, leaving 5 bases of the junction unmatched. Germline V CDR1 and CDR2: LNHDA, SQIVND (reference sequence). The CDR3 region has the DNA TGTGCCAGTAGTCCCGGGACAGGGGGATATGAAAAACTGTTTTTT. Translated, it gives CASSPGTGGYEKLFF.

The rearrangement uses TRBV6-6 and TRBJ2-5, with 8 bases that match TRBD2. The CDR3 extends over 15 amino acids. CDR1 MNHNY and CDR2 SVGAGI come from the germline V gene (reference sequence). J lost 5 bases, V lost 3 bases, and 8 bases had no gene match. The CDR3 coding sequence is TGTGCCAGCAGTTATCGAGCGGGGGCCGGTGAGACCCAGTACTTC. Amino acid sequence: CASSYRAGAGETQYF.